The 21 T cell receptor beta chains presented below share a single source sample, sequenced in a study of blood T cell repertoires in COVID-19. TCRdb keeps only in-frame clones here, not all; method: immunoSEQ multiplex PCR. This table has a few hundred thousand clones, 85% to 90% appearing once. The sample was peripheral blood. All receptors come from a woman between 50 and 59 years old with COVID-19, enrolled during active disease.

This clone was counted a single time. This chain joins TRBV7-9 and TRBJ2-1; 12 nucleotides agree with TRBD2. The germline CDR1 and CDR2 sequences are SEHNR and FQNEAQ (reference sequence). This CDR3 is 17 amino acids long. Trimming removed 1 base from V and 4 bases from J; junction bases left unmatched: 5. The CDR3 DNA follows: TGTGCCAGCAGCTTAGTGCCTAGCGGGGGGGATTACAATGAGCAGTTCTTC. Protein sequence: CASSLVPSGGDYNEQFF.

This chain uses TRBV5-1 with TRBJ1-3; D is undetermined. Per the germline V gene, CDR1 is SGHRS and CDR2 is YFSETQ. V gave up 1 base and J gave up 0 bases, with 8 bases separating them. The CDR3 contains 15 residues. The CDR3 here is CASSLIGSSGNTIYF. The CDR3 region has the DNA TGCGCCAGCAGCTTGATCGGGAGCTCTGGAAACACCATATATTTT. Combining the CDR3 with reference TRBV5-1 and TRBJ1-3 gives the whole variable domain KAGVTQTPRYLIKTRGQQVTLSCSPISGHRSVSWYQQTPGQGLQFLFEYFSETQRNKGNFPGRFSGRQFSNSRSEMNVSTLELGDSALYLCASSLIGSSGNTIYFGEGSWLTVV.

This rearrangement joins TRBV3-1 (or the pseudogene TRBV3-2) to TRBJ2-5; D not certain. CDR1 is LGHDT, CDR2 YNNKEL, per germline (reference sequence). This CDR3 spans 12 amino acids. The germline V and J ends were trimmed by 4 bases and 5 bases, with 8 bases remaining between them. The CDR3 loop is CASSRRAETQYF. The CDR3 nucleotides read TGTGCCAGCAGCCGTAGAGCTGAGACCCAGTACTTC.

This clone is a singleton in its sample. The V and J genes are TRBV18 and TRBJ2-3; D uncertain. V was cut by 3 bases and J by 7 bases, with 11 bases left in between. This CDR3 contains 13 residues. Per germline, CDR1 KGHSH and CDR2 LQKENI. The CDR3 nucleotides are TGTGCCAGCTCACCCGCATCCCTAAATACGCAGTATTTT. Its translation is CASSPASLNTQYF.

The chain has TRBV24-1 and TRBJ2-3, with D maybe TRBD2 (6 bases). CDR3 length: 18 amino acids. Germline V gene lookup returns CDR1 KGHDR and CDR2 SFDVKD. Deletions cut 3 bases from V and 1 base from J, with 19 bases between. The CDR3 DNA follows: TGTGCCACCAGTGATCCCGGGAGTTGGGGTTCTGGCACAGATACGCAGTATTTT. Residues: CATSDPGSWGSGTDTQYF.

This chain joins TRBV19 and TRBJ1-5; 7 bases are shared with TRBD1. Germline CDR1 LNHDA, CDR2 SQIVND (reference sequence). This CDR3 is built from 16 residues. The junction had 7 bases not matched to a gene; V was cut back by 5 bases and J by 0 bases. DNA of the CDR3: TGTGCCAGTAGTGCCCAACAGGGGTATAGCAATCAGCCCCAGCATTTT. It is translated as CASSAQQGYSNQPQHF.

This clone was seen more than once but under ten times. The chain uses TRBV5-4 and TRBJ1-2; no clear D. The germline V gene encodes CDR1 SGHNT and CDR2 YYREEE (reference sequence). The V and J ends lost 0 bases and 4 bases respectively, with 4 bases between them. The CDR3 length is 12 residues. CDR3 amino acids: CASSLDSYGYTF. The CDR3, as DNA: TGTGCCAGCAGCTTGGACAGCTATGGCTACACCTTC.

The V call is TRBV7-3, the J call TRBJ2-7, with 8 bases that match TRBD1. CDR3 length: 13 amino acids. The junction had 2 bases not matched to a gene; V was cut back by 5 bases and J by 2 bases. Germline-derived CDR1 and CDR2 are SGHTA and FQGTGA. CDR3 nucleotides: TGTGCCAGCAGCCGGGACAGGACCTACGAGCAGTACTTC. Protein product: CASSRDRTYEQYF.

CDR3 nucleotide sequence: TGTGCCAGTAGCCGGGGGGCGAATTATAATTCACCCCTCCACTTT. Residues: CASSRGANYNSPLHF. This chain joins TRBV19 and TRBJ1-6; the D gene is possibly TRBD1 (6 bases). This CDR3 spans 15 amino acids. Per germline, CDR1 LNHDA and CDR2 SQIVND (reference sequence). Trimming stripped 6 bases from V and 4 bases from J, with 13 bases between. The variable domain in full, completed from reference TRBV19 and TRBJ1-6, reads DGGITQSPKYLFRKEGQNVTLSCEQNLNHDAMYWYRQDPGQGLRLIYYSQIVNDFQKGDIAEGYSVSREKKESFPLTVTSAQKNPTAFYLCASSRGANYNSPLHFGNGTRLTVT.

In the case of this clone: Additional DNA sequences in this sample encode the identical CDR3. The chain is built from TRBV11-3 and TRBJ1-3; D is possibly TRBD1 (5 bases). This CDR3 spans 14 amino acids. Trimming took 3 bases from V and 0 from J, leaving 6 bases between them. Germline CDR1 and CDR2: SGHNT and YENEEA. The CDR3 spells CASSLGGSGNTIYF. CDR3 nucleotides: TGTGCCAGCAGCTTGGGGGGCTCTGGAAACACCATATATTTT.

J is TRBJ2-5 and V is TRBV14; 8 bases are shared with TRBD1. The CDR3 has 15 residues. CDR1 is SGHDN and CDR2 is FVKESK in the germline V gene. The V segment lost 4 bases and the J segment 5 bases; nucleotides outside the gene matches: 9. CDR3 in DNA: TGTGCCAGCAGCCCCCAGACAGGGGTAGACGAGACCCAGTACTTC. Translated, it gives CASSPQTGVDETQYF.

This clone has just one count. The CDR3 is CASSGPGDTQYF. CDR3 DNA: TGTGCCAGCAGCGGACCGGGGGATACGCAGTATTTT. The gene calls are TRBV5-4 and TRBJ2-3, with D maybe TRBD2 (5 bases). Germline V lookup: CDR1 SGHNT, CDR2 YYREEE (reference sequence). Trimming pared 4 bases from V and 6 bases from J, leaving 9 bases between. The CDR3 covers 12 residues.

In DNA form, the CDR3 reads TGTGCCAGCAGCCAACTCAGGGGGGACCAAGAGACCCAGTACTTC. Amino acid sequence: CASSQLRGDQETQYF. The chain is built from TRBV4-2 and TRBJ2-5, with D possibly matching TRBD1 (7 bases). Germline CDR1 is LGHNA and CDR2 is YNFKEQ. V lost 2 bases and J lost 0, with 10 bases in between. This CDR3 region has 15 residues.

This clone has only one observation. V gene TRBV30 combines with J gene TRBJ2-6, with 9 bases aligning to TRBD2. Germline V gives CDR1 GTSNPN, CDR2 SVGIG (reference sequence). V shed 2 bases and J 4 bases; nucleotides not matched to a gene: 9. This CDR3 contains 17 residues. The CDR3 DNA follows: TGTGCCTGGAGTTCTGGGACTAGCATCTCCGGGGCCAACGTCCTGACTTTC. Its protein product is CAWSSGTSISGANVLTF.

The chain recombines TRBV2 with TRBJ1-1; no reliable D call. Germline CDR1 reads SNHLY; CDR2 reads FYNNEI. The CDR3 totals 15 residues. V gave up 7 bases and J gave up 7 bases, with 22 bases separating them. The CDR3 sequence: CASNQEGWNVGEAFF. Written as DNA, the CDR3 is TGTGCCAGCAATCAGGAGGGTTGGAACGTTGGTGAAGCTTTCTTT.

The CDR3 coding sequence is TGTGCCAGCAGCTTAGCGAACGGCGGGAGTGAGCAGTTCTTC. Translating it yields CASSLANGGSEQFF. The chain has TRBV7-2 and TRBJ2-1; TRBD2 agrees at 7 bases. Losses at the gene ends were 0 bases for V and 9 bases for J; bases not matched to a gene: 5. This CDR3 is 14 amino acids long. Germline CDR1 SGHTA, CDR2 FQGNSA.

The chain links TRBV18 to TRBJ2-5; TRBD1 aligns across 9 bases. From germline, CDR1 is KGHSH and CDR2 LQKENI. V was pared by 5 bases and J by 4 bases, with 8 bases of the junction left unmatched. The CDR3 loop spans 15 amino acids. DNA for the CDR3: TGTGCCAGCTCAAAAATGGGACAGGGAGGAGAGACCCAGTACTTC. This sequence encodes CASSKMGQGGETQYF.

The chain carries TRBV10-3 and TRBJ2-7; 7 positions match TRBD1. The trim removed 11 bases at V and 6 bases at J, leaving 16 bases unmatched. CDR3 length: 14 amino acids. Germline V gene lookup returns CDR1 ENHRY and CDR2 SYGVKD. CDR3 region: CAASGSDRVPEQYF. The CDR3 DNA reads TGTGCCGCCTCGGGATCCGACAGGGTACCCGAGCAGTACTTC.

The chain combines TRBV3-1 (or the pseudogene TRBV3-2) with TRBJ2-5; TRBD1 is a possible D gene (6 bases). The V end lost 0 bases, the J end lost 2 bases, and 13 bases lay between the germline ends. Germline CDR1 is LGHDT and CDR2 is YNNKEL (reference sequence). CDR3 length equals 16 residues. The CDR3 loop is CASSQDGQRLQETQYF. CDR3 bases: TGTGCCAGCAGCCAAGACGGACAGAGACTTCAAGAGACCCAGTACTTC.

This sequence joins TRBV19 and TRBJ2-2, with 9 bases that match TRBD2. Germline lookup yields CDR1 LNHDA and CDR2 SQIVND (reference sequence). CDR3 length equals 16 residues. V was clipped by 4 bases and J by 6 bases; unmatched bases: 9. The CDR3 nucleotides are TGTGCCAGTAGTAACTTCGGGGGACTAGCCCCCGGGGAGCTGTTTTTT. Residues: CASSNFGGLAPGELFF.

This clone has only a few counts. This chain joins TRBV2 and TRBJ1-5, with 7 bases lining up with TRBD1. J gave up 0 bases and V 4 bases, and 3 bases lay outside the gene matches. The CDR3 totals 15 residues. CDR1 SNHLY and CDR2 FYNNEI come from the germline V gene. The DNA for the CDR3 is TGTGCCAGCAGTGGAGGACAGGTTAGCAATCAGCCCCAGCATTTT. Residues: CASSGGQVSNQPQHF. The full variable domain, completed using reference TRBV2 and TRBJ1-5, is EPEVTQTPSHQVTQMGQEVILRCVPISNHLYFYWYRQILGQKVEFLVSFYNNEISEKSEIFDDQFSVERPDGSNFTLKIRSTKLEDSAMYFCASSGGQVSNQPQHFGDGTRLSIL.